These 16 T cell receptor beta chains were sequenced from one sample in a study of tumour-infiltrating T cells in Burkitt lymphoma. Sequenced by immunoSEQ multiplex PCR; TCRdb stores in-frame clones only, minus some. The data hold fewer than 2,000 clones, with more than 9.5% observed a single time. Material for sequencing was tumor tissue. These receptors came from a human donor with Burkitt lymphoma.

J is TRBJ1-1 and V is TRBV27, with 8 bases aligning to TRBD1. Germline trimming cut 5 bases from V and 1 base from J; bases unmatched to any gene: 9. CDR1 and CDR2 (germline): MNHEY, SMNVEV (reference sequence). The CDR3 extends over 16 amino acids. CDR3: CASSPGGPYENTEAFF. The CDR3 region has the DNA TGTGCCAGCAGTCCAGGGGGCCCTTACGAGAACACTGAAGCTTTCTTT.

The V and J genes are TRBV9 and TRBJ2-7, with D tentatively TRBD1 (5 bases). CDR1 is SGDLS, CDR2 YYNGEE, per germline. V was shortened by 9 bases and J by 2 bases, with 15 bases between the two germline ends. The CDR3 is 13 amino acids. CDR3 coding DNA: TGTGCCACAACCCCCCGACAGCCCTACGAGCAGTACTTC. It codes for CATTPRQPYEQYF.

This clone was counted a few times. The chain has TRBV11-3 and TRBJ2-5; 10 bases align to TRBD2. Germline V lookup: CDR1 SGHNT, CDR2 YENEEA. The ends lost 5 bases at V and 3 bases at J; junction bases unmatched: 9. This CDR3 has 16 residues. CDR3 nucleotide sequence: TGTGCCAGCAGCCCAGGAGCGGGAGGGTTAGAAGAGACCCAGTACTTC. Translated, it gives CASSPGAGGLEETQYF.

This clone was counted only a few times. V gene TRBV6-4 combines with J gene TRBJ2-7; D uncertain. The ends were cut back, 4 bases at V and 7 bases at J, with 17 bases in the middle. The CDR3 sequence is 14 residues long. Germline CDR1 is MRHNA and CDR2 is SNTAGT. The CDR3 region is CASSVYQIYPEQYF. DNA for the CDR3: TGTGCCAGCAGTGTATATCAGATATACCCTGAGCAGTACTTC.

This clone is large by share. The chain is built from TRBV27 and TRBJ1-5, with TRBD1 matching over 8 bases. There are 14 residues in the CDR3. The germline gives CDR1 MNHEY, CDR2 SMNVEV (reference sequence). V dropped 4 bases and J dropped 4; count of bases not matched to a gene: 3. The CDR3 region has the DNA TGTGCCAGCAGTTCATGGACAGGGAATCAGCCCCAGCATTTT. Translation: CASSSWTGNQPQHF.

The genes are TRBV30 and TRBJ1-6; 9 bases align to TRBD1. Looked up from germline, CDR1 is GTSNPN and CDR2 is SVGIG (reference sequence). The CDR3 is 14 residues long. CDR3 nucleotides: TGTGCTTTAATCCGGGACAGGGTTAATTCACCCCTCCACTTT. Protein: CALIRDRVNSPLHF.

This rearrangement joins TRBV15 to TRBJ1-1; D gene unclear. V was pared by 4 bases and J by 7 bases, with 13 bases between. There are 13 residues in the CDR3. Germline V gene data show CDR1 as LNHNV and CDR2 as YYDKDF (reference sequence). CDR3 region: CATSTRGENEAFF. The CDR3 DNA reads TGTGCCACCAGCACTAGAGGAGAAAATGAAGCTTTCTTT.

The V call is TRBV6-5, the J call TRBJ2-7; no clear D. The V end was cut by 2 bases, the J end by 5 bases, with 4 bases between. The CDR3 runs to 11 residues. Germline V gene sequence: CDR1 MNHEY, CDR2 SVGAGI. The CDR3: CASSYRNEQYF. As DNA, the CDR3 is TGTGCCAGCAGTTACAGGAACGAGCAGTACTTC.

This clone has a handful of counts. The chain employs TRBV2 and TRBJ2-3, with D possibly being TRBD1 or TRBD2 (5 bases each). Germline V gene sequence: CDR1 SNHLY, CDR2 FYNNEI. The CDR3 is 15 residues long. V was clipped by 7 bases and J by 3 bases, with 17 bases between them. CDR3 coding DNA: TGTGCCAGCAATTCCTGGGGGTATGATACAGATACGCAGTATTTT. Its protein is CASNSWGYDTDTQYF.

By sample share, this clone is large. Other nucleotide sequences in the sample specify the same CDR3. The chain has TRBV11-2 and TRBJ2-6; D is uncertain. Germline loops: CDR1 SGHAT, CDR2 FQNNGV. This CDR3 is built from 15 residues. Trimming took off 3 bases at V and 0 bases at J, with 6 bases between the two ends. CDR3 loop: CASSFTVSGANVLTF. CDR3 coding DNA: TGTGCCAGCAGCTTTACTGTCTCTGGGGCCAACGTCCTGACTTTC. Full variable domain (outside the CDR3, taken from reference TRBV11-2 and TRBJ2-6): EAGVAQSPRYKIIEKRQSVAFWCNPISGHATLYWYQQILGQGPKLLIQFQNNGVVDDSQLPKDRFSAERLKGVDSTLKIQPAKLEDSAVYLCASSFTVSGANVLTFGAGSRLTVL.

This chain joins TRBV29-1 and TRBJ1-2; D ambiguous. Germline V gene data show CDR1 as SQVTM and CDR2 as ANQGSEA. The germline V and J ends were trimmed by 4 bases and 3 bases, with 12 bases remaining between them. CDR3 length: 13 amino acids. The CDR3 loop is CSVAERGDYGYTF. DNA of the CDR3: TGCAGCGTTGCGGAACGGGGTGACTATGGCTACACCTTC.

The chain couples TRBV11-2 to TRBJ2-1; D remains ambiguous. V lost 3 bases to trimming and J lost 0 bases, with 9 bases between them. The germline gives CDR1 SGHAT, CDR2 FQNNGV. This CDR3 comprises 15 residues. CDR3: CASSFVKSSYNEQFF. The CDR3 region has the DNA TGTGCCAGCAGCTTCGTCAAGAGCTCCTACAATGAGCAGTTCTTC.

Only a few counts were recorded for this clone. J is TRBJ2-2 and V is TRBV9, with D tentatively TRBD2 (6 bases). This CDR3 region has 18 residues. Germline assignment: CDR1 SGDLS and CDR2 YYNGEE. Trimming pared 4 bases from V and 6 bases from J, leaving 25 bases between. The CDR3 DNA sequence: TGTGCCAGCAGCCCGCGCCTCCATGGCGGGACCCTATCCGGGGAGCTGTTTTTT. It encodes CASSPRLHGGTLSGELFF.

J is TRBJ1-1 and V is TRBV5-1; D is perhaps TRBD1 (5 bases). Germline CDR1 and CDR2: SGHRS and YFSETQ. The V end lost 2 bases, the J end lost 1 base, and 15 bases lay between the germline ends. This CDR3 spans 16 amino acids. The CDR3 bases are TGCGCCAGCAGCTTAGGGAGGGGCGCTGGGAACACTGAAGCTTTCTTT. Its translation: CASSLGRGAGNTEAFF.

The chain recombines TRBV6-1 with TRBJ2-7, with 7 bases identical to TRBD1. The CDR3 sequence is 15 residues long. Germline CDR1 reads MNHNS; CDR2 reads SASEGT. V shed 4 bases, J shed 0 bases, and the junction held 6 bases outside the gene matches. Written as DNA, the CDR3 is TGTGCCAGCAGTGTTACAGGGGAAAGCTCCTACGAGCAGTACTTC. Translation: CASSVTGESSYEQYF.

This clone was observed a few times. This sequence joins TRBV6-1 and TRBJ2-7, with D possibly called TRBD1 or TRBD2 (5 bases each). V shed 11 bases and J shed 5 bases, with 19 bases lying between them. The CDR3 length is 13 residues. Germline lookup yields CDR1 MNHNS and CDR2 SASEGT. The CDR3 DNA follows: TGTGCCGCGGGCGGTTTATTGGGGGACGAGCAGTACTTC. Its protein product is CAAGGLLGDEQYF.